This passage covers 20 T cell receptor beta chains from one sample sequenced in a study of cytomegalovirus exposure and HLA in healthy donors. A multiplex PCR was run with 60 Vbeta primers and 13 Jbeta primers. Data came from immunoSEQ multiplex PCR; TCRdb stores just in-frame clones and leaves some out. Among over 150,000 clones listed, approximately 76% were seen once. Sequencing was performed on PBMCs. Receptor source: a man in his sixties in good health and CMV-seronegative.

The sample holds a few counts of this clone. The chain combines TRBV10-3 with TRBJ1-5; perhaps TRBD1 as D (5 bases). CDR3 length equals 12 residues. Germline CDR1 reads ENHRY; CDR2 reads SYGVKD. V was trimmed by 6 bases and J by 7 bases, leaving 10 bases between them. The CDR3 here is CAIRQEGQPQHF. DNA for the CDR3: TGTGCCATCAGGCAGGAGGGGCAGCCCCAGCATTTT.

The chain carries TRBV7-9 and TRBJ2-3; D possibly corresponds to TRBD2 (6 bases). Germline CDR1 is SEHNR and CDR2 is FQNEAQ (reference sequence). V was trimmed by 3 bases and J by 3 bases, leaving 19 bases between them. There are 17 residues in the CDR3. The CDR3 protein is CASSLLSGRIPTDTQYF. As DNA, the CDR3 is TGTGCCAGCAGCTTGTTGTCAGGGAGGATCCCTACAGATACGCAGTATTTT.

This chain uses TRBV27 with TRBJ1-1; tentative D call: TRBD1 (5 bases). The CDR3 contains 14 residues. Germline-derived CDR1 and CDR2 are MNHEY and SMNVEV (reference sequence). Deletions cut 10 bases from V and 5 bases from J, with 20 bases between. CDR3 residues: CATYRQGGGTEAFF. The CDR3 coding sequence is TGTGCCACCTACCGGCAAGGCGGGGGGACTGAAGCTTTCTTT.

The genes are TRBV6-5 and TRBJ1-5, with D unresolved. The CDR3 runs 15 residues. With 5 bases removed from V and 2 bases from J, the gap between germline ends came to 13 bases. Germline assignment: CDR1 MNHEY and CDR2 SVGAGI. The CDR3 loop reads CASSTLGQGNQPQHF. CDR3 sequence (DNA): TGTGCCAGCAGTACGTTGGGTCAGGGCAATCAGCCCCAGCATTTT.

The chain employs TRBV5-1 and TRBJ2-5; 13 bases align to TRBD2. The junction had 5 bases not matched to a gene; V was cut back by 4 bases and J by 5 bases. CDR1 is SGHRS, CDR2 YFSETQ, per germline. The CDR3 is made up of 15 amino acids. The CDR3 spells CASSILAGGDETQYF. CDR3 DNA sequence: TGCGCCAGCAGCATACTAGCGGGAGGGGATGAGACCCAGTACTTC.

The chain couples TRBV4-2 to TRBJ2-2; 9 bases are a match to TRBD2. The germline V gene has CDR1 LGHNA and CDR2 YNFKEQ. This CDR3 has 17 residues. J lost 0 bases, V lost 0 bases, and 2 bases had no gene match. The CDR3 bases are TGTGCCAGCAGCCAAGAGACTAGCGGTCCGAACACCGGGGAGCTGTTTTTT. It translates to CASSQETSGPNTGELFF.

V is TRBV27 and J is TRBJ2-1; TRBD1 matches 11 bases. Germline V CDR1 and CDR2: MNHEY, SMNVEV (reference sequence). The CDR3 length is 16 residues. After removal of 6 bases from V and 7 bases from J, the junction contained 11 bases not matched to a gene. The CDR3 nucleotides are TGTGCCAGCAGCTCGGCCGGGACAGGGGGTGTAAATGAGCAGTTCTTC. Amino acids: CASSSAGTGGVNEQFF.

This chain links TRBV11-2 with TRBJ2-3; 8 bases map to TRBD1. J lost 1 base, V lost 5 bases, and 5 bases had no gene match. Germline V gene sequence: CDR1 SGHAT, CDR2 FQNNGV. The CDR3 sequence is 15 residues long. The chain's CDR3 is CASSPTGGGTDTQYF. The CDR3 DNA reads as TGTGCCAGCAGCCCAACAGGGGGTGGCACAGATACGCAGTATTTT.

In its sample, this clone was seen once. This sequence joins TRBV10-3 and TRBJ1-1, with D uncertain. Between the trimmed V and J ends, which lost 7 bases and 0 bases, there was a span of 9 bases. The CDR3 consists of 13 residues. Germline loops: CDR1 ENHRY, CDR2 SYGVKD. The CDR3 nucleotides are TGTGCCATCACTCGGGAGCTGAACACTGAAGCTTTCTTT. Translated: CAITRELNTEAFF.

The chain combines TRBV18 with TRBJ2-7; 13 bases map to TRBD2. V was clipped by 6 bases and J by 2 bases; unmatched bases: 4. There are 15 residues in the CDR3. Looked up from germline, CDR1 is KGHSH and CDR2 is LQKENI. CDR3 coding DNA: TGTGCCAGCTCGGAGGGACTAGCGGGGCCCTACGAGCAGTACTTC. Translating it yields CASSEGLAGPYEQYF. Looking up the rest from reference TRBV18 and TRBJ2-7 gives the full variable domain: NAGVMQNPRHLVRRRGQEARLRCSPMKGHSHVYWYRQLPEEGLKFMVYLQKENIIDESGMPKERFSAEFPKEGPSILRIQQVVRGDSAAYFCASSEGLAGPYEQYFGPGTRLTVT.

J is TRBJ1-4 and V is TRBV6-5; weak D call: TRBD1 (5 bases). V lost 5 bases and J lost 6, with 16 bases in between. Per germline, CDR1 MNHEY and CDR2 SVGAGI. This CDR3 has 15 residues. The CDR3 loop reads CASSQPGLGDEKLFF. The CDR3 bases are TGTGCCAGCAGTCAGCCGGGACTGGGGGATGAAAAACTGTTTTTT.

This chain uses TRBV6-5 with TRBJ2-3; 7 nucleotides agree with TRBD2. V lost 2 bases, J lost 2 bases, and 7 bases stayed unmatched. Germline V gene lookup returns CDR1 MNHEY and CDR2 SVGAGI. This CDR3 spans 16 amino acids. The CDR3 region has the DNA TGTGCCAGCAGTTACAGTCGGGGGGTGAACACAGATACGCAGTATTTT. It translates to CASSYSRGVNTDTQYF.

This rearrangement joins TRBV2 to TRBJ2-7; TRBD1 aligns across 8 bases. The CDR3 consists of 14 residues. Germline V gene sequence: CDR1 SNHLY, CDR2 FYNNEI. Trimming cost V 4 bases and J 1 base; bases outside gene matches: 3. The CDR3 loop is CASSVTGGSYEQYF. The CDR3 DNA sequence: TGTGCCAGCAGTGTTACAGGGGGGTCCTACGAGCAGTACTTC.

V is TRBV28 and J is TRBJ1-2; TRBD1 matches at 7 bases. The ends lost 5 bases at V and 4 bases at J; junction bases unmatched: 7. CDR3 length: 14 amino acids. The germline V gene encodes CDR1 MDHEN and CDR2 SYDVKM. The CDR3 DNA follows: TGTGCCAGCAGTCCCCGACAGGGATTCTATGGCTACACCTTC. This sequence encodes CASSPRQGFYGYTF.

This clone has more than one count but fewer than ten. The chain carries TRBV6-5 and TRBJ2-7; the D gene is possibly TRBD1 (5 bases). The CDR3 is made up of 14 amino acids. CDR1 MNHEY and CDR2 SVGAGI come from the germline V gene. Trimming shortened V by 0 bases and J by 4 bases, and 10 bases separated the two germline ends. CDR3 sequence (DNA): TGTGCCAGCAGTTACTCGAAAAGGGGATACGAGCAGTACTTC. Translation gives CASSYSKRGYEQYF.

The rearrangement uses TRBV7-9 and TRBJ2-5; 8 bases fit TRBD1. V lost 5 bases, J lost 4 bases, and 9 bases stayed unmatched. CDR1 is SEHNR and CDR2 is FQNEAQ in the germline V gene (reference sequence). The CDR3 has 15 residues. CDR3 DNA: TGTGCCAGCAGCCCAGGACAGGGTAGGAGAGAGACCCAGTACTTC. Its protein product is CASSPGQGRRETQYF.

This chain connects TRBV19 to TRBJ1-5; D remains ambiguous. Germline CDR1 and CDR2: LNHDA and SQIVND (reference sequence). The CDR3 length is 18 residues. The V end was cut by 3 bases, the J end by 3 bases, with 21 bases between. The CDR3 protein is CASSMRAQPQGFNQPQHF. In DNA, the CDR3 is TGTGCCAGTAGTATGAGGGCGCAACCCCAAGGGTTCAATCAGCCCCAGCATTTT.

The CDR3 sequence: CASSLGHQNTEAFF. The CDR3 DNA sequence: TGTGCCAGCAGCTTGGGGCACCAGAACACTGAAGCTTTCTTT. The chain carries TRBV5-4 and TRBJ1-1; D ambiguous. Trimming removed 0 bases at V and 1 base at J, with 7 bases between. CDR1 is SGHNT, CDR2 YYREEE, per germline (reference sequence). The CDR3 sequence is 14 residues long.

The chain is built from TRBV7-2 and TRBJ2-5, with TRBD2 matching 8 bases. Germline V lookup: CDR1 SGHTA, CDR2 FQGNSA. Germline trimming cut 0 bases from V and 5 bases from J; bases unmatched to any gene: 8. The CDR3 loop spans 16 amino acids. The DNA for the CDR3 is TGTGCCAGCAGCTTAGCGGGGACTAGGTACGGGGAGACCCAGTACTTC. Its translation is CASSLAGTRYGETQYF.

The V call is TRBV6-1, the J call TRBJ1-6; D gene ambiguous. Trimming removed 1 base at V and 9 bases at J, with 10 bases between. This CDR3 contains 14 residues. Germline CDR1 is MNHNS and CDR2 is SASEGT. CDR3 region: CASSEEVGVSPLHF. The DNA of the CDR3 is TGTGCCAGCAGTGAAGAGGTGGGAGTTTCACCCCTCCACTTT.